Following are 12 T cell receptor beta chains from one sample sequenced in a study of early T cells in non-severe SARS-CoV-2 infection. TCRdb passed the 5' RACE reads through MiXCR, listing each CDR3 protein once. The table shows approximately 75,000 distinct CDR3 sequences, with roughly 14% occurring only once. This material consisted of whole blood, taken at baseline. These TCRs come from an adult who was a healthcare worker with PCR-confirmed SARS-CoV-2 infection or an uninfected control (not recorded which).

The chain is built from TRBV3-1 and TRBJ2-2, with 8 bases aligning to TRBD2. The CDR3 has 14 amino acids. V was clipped by 1 base and J by 5 bases; unmatched bases: 0. Germline V lookup: CDR1 LGHDT, CDR2 YNNKEL (reference sequence). The CDR3 here is CASSQVAGTGELFF. DNA for the CDR3: TGTGCCAGCAGCCAAGTAGCGGGGACCGGGGAGCTGTTTTTT.

This clonotype was counted a few times. The junction departs from germline at one end; a sequencing error may be responsible. The CDR3 spells CSARAGEGDYSYEQYF. Here the CDR3 DNA reads TGCAGTGCCAGAGCGGGGGAAGGGGACTACTCCTACGAGCAGTACTTC. This chain joins TRBV20-1 and TRBJ2-7, with 8 positions matching TRBD2. CDR1 and CDR2 (germline): DFQATT, SNEGSKA (reference sequence). This CDR3 comprises 16 residues.

This clonotype was picked up many times. A read error may account for a junction end that differs from germline. V and J are TRBV28 and TRBJ1-1, with TRBD1 identical over 7 bases. This CDR3 has 14 residues. From germline, CDR1 is MDHEN and CDR2 SYDVKM. CDR3: CASSWNRGNTEAFF. The DNA for the CDR3 is TGTGCCAGTAGTTGGAACAGGGGGAACACTGAAGCTTTCTTT.

A few counts support this clonotype. The V gene is TRBV2, the J gene TRBJ1-2; TRBD1 aligns across 9 bases. Germline values: CDR1 SNHLY, CDR2 FYNNEI. Unmatched junction bases numbered 7, after V lost 6 bases and J lost 5 bases. The CDR3 has 14 residues. The CDR3 loop is CASSLQGAGYGYTF. CDR3 in DNA: TGTGCCAGCAGCCTACAGGGGGCCGGGTATGGCTACACCTTC.

The chain has TRBV28 and TRBJ1-6; D not resolved. Germline V CDR1 and CDR2: MDHEN, SYDVKM. The CDR3 is 15 residues long. V gave up 2 bases and J gave up 10 bases, with 15 bases separating them. CDR3 sequence (DNA): TGTGCCAGCAGTTTAGAGGTGGCTTCGAGGTCACCCCTCCACTTT. This gives the protein CASSLEVASRSPLHF.

With respect to this clonotype: One end of the junction fails to match germline, which may point to a read error. The rearrangement joins TRBV29-1 to TRBJ2-1; D gene unclear. Per the germline V gene, CDR1 is SQVTM and CDR2 is ANQGSEA. This CDR3 comprises 11 residues. The CDR3 nucleotides are TGCAGCGTTGACTCCCACAATGAGCAGTTCTTC. Its translation is CSVDSHNEQFF.

In its sample, this clonotype was seen many times. This chain connects TRBV20-1 to TRBJ1-1; D perhaps matches TRBD1 (5 bases). The CDR3 is 13 amino acids. Germline V gene lookup returns CDR1 DFQATT and CDR2 SNEGSKA (reference sequence). The ends were cut back, 6 bases at V and 4 bases at J, with 15 bases in the middle. CDR3 residues: CSAPRGAVTEAFF. For the CDR3, the DNA is TGCAGTGCGCCTCGCGGGGCGGTCACTGAAGCTTTCTTT.

This clonotype was seen many times. The chain links TRBV5-1 to TRBJ2-7; 9 positions agree with TRBD2. The CDR3 consists of 14 residues. Germline V CDR1 and CDR2: SGHRS, YFSETQ. With 4 bases clipped from V and 3 bases from J, the junction kept 5 bases outside the gene matches. The CDR3 spells CASSDAGGFYEQYF. CDR3 DNA: TGCGCCAGCAGCGACGCGGGAGGGTTCTACGAGCAGTACTTC. The whole variable domain, filled in from reference TRBV5-1 and TRBJ2-7, reads KAGVTQTPRYLIKTRGQQVTLSCSPISGHRSVSWYQQTPGQGLQFLFEYFSETQRNKGNFPGRFSGRQFSNSRSEMNVSTLELGDSALYLCASSDAGGFYEQYFGPGTRLTVT.

This clonotype was recorded many times. This chain joins TRBV29-1 and TRBJ2-5, with a tentative D call TRBD2 (5 bases). Germline V CDR1 and CDR2: SQVTM, ANQGSEA. The CDR3 runs to 15 residues. In nucleotides, the CDR3 is TGCGGGGTAAGGGTCCCGAGCGGACTGGAAGAGACCCAGTACTTC. Amino acids: CGVRVPSGLEETQYF.

The rearrangement uses TRBV21-1 and TRBJ2-5; the table's D call TRBD2 went unverified against the DNA. TRBV21-1 is classified as a pseudogene. This CDR3 has 17 amino acids. CDR3 nucleotide sequence: TGTGCCAGCAGCCGCGGGGCACTAGCGGGAGAACAAGAGACCCAGTACTTC. Translated, it gives CASSRGALAGEQETQYF.

This clonotype was seen more than once but under ten times. The V call is TRBV24-1, the J call TRBJ2-1; 7 positions agree with TRBD1. The CDR3 length is 16 residues. Germline V lookup: CDR1 KGHDR, CDR2 SFDVKD. Trimming at V came to 1 base and at J to 5 bases, leaving 7 bases not matched to a gene. The CDR3 reads CATSDFAGTADNEQFF. The CDR3 DNA reads as TGTGCCACCAGTGATTTCGCCGGGACAGCAGACAATGAGCAGTTCTTC.

This chain joins TRBV18 and TRBJ2-1, with no clear D. Looked up from germline, CDR1 is KGHSH and CDR2 is LQKENI. This CDR3 comprises 14 residues. The germline V and J ends were trimmed by 1 base and 8 bases, with 12 bases remaining between them. In nucleotides, the CDR3 is TGTGCCAGCTCACCACGATGGGGAACTGATGAGCAGTTCTTC. It specifies CASSPRWGTDEQFF.